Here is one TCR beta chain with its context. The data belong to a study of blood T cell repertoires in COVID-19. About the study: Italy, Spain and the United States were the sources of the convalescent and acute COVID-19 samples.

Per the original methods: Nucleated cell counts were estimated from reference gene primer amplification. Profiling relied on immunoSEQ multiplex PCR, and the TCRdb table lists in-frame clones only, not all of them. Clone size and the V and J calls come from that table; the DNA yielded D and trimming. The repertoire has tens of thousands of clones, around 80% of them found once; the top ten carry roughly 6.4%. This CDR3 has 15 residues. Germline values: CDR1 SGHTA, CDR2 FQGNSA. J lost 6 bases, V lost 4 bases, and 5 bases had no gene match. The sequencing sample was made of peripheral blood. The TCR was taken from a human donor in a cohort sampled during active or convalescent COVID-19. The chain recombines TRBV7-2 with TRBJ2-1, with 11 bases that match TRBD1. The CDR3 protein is CASSSVGTGGNEQFF. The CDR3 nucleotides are TGTGCCAGCAGCTCAGTAGGGACAGGGGGCAATGAGCAGTTCTTC.